These 19 T cell receptor beta chains were sequenced from one sample in a study of OX40 agonist ivuxolimab in advanced cancers. Clones were sequenced by immunoSEQ multiplex PCR, and TCRdb holds only the in-frame ones, with some missing. This table holds 30,000 to 45,000 clones, 70% to 90% found once. The starting material was CD4+ or CD8+ T cells sorted from blood, obtained in a trial of the OX40 agonist ivuxolimab. Receptor source: an adult with an advanced solid tumor such as melanoma, head and neck, liver or kidney cancer.

The CDR3 bases are TGTGCCAGCAGCTTAAGGCGGGGGGGCCCAGATACGCAGTATTTT. Translation gives CASSLRRGGPDTQYF. The V call is TRBV7-3, the J call TRBJ2-3; 9 positions agree with TRBD2. The CDR3 contains 15 residues. The germline CDR1 and CDR2 sequences are SGHTA and FQGTGA. J gave up 4 bases and V 1 base, and 3 bases lay outside the gene matches. Complete variable domain (other parts from reference TRBV7-3 and TRBJ2-3): GAGVSQTPSNKVTEKGKYVELRCDPISGHTALYWYRQSLGQGPEFLIYFQGTGAADDSGLPNDRFFAVRPEGSVSTLKIQRTERGDSAVYLCASSLRRGGPDTQYFGPGTRLTVL.

The rearrangement links TRBV15 to TRBJ2-1, with 8 nucleotides matching TRBD2. The length of the CDR3 is 16 residues. V gave up 3 bases and J gave up 4 bases; unmatched junction bases: 8. Germline V CDR1 and CDR2: LNHNV, YYDKDF (reference sequence). In DNA, the CDR3 is TGTGCCACCAGCAGCTCTAACGGGGGGGTGTACAATGAGCAGTTCTTC. It is translated as CATSSSNGGVYNEQFF.

The chain has TRBV6-5 and TRBJ1-5, with a weak D call TRBD1 (6 bases). Germline V gene sequence: CDR1 MNHEY, CDR2 SVGAGI. The CDR3 totals 14 residues. V lost 6 bases and J lost 6, with 15 bases in between. The CDR3 is CASRMGEGGQPQHF. CDR3 coding DNA: TGTGCCAGCAGAATGGGGGAAGGGGGTCAGCCCCAGCATTTT.

The chain employs TRBV7-9 and TRBJ1-4; D is unresolved. The V end lost 3 bases, the J end lost 0 bases, and 5 bases lay between the germline ends. The germline CDR1 and CDR2 sequences are SEHNR and FQNEAQ (reference sequence). The CDR3 has 14 amino acids. Written as DNA, the CDR3 is TGTGCCAGCAGCTTCCCAACAACTAATGAAAAACTGTTTTTT. Its translation is CASSFPTTNEKLFF. Filled out from reference TRBV7-9 and TRBJ1-4, the complete variable domain reads DTGVSQNPRHKITKRGQNVTFRCDPISEHNRLYWYRQTLGQGPEFLTYFQNEAQLEKSRLLSDRFSAERPKGSFSTLEIQRTEQGDSAMYLCASSFPTTNEKLFFGSGTQLSVL.

In this sample, this clone turned up once. This sequence joins TRBV28 and TRBJ2-7, with 8 nucleotides matching TRBD1. V lost 4 bases to trimming and J lost 0 bases; unmatched junction nucleotides: 5. CDR1 is MDHEN and CDR2 is SYDVKM in the germline V gene. CDR3 length: 15 amino acids. The chain's CDR3 is CASSSGGTGSYEQYF. CDR3 in DNA: TGTGCCAGCAGTTCCGGAGGGACAGGCTCCTACGAGCAGTACTTC.

The J gene is TRBJ1-3, the V gene TRBV29-1; D unresolved. Germline V CDR1 and CDR2: SQVTM, ANQGSEA. The V and J ends lost 3 bases and 4 bases respectively, with 13 bases between them. The CDR3 consists of 14 residues. The CDR3, as DNA: TGCAGCGTTGAGGTCGGGTCTGGAGGAAACACCATATATTTT. Translation: CSVEVGSGGNTIYF.

The chain is built from TRBV29-1 and TRBJ1-1; D is ambiguous. The CDR3 extends over 13 amino acids. CDR1 is SQVTM, CDR2 ANQGSEA, per germline. With 7 bases removed from V and 1 base from J, the gap between germline ends came to 13 bases. The CDR3 DNA reads TGCAGCGCCGTAGTGGTGGAGAACACTGAAGCTTTCTTT. This sequence encodes CSAVVVENTEAFF.

The gene calls are TRBV9 and TRBJ2-1; 8 nucleotides agree with TRBD2. This CDR3 is built from 17 residues. CDR1 SGDLS and CDR2 YYNGEE come from the germline V gene. The ends lost 4 bases at V and 6 bases at J; junction bases unmatched: 15. The CDR3 here is CASSSRFLAGRGNEQFF. The DNA of the CDR3 is TGTGCCAGCAGCTCCCGTTTCCTAGCGGGCCGCGGCAATGAGCAGTTCTTC.

The chain recombines TRBV9 with TRBJ2-5, with D unclear. This CDR3 contains 14 residues. The germline gives CDR1 SGDLS, CDR2 YYNGEE. With 4 bases removed from V and 0 bases from J, the gap between germline ends came to 10 bases. CDR3 in amino acids: CASSLRADQETQYF. CDR3 coding DNA: TGTGCCAGCAGCCTTCGAGCAGACCAAGAGACCCAGTACTTC.

The chain carries TRBV7-2 and TRBJ2-5, with TRBD2 matching 13 bases. Per the germline V gene, CDR1 is SGHTA and CDR2 is FQGNSA. CDR3 length: 15 amino acids. V was pared by 5 bases and J by 5 bases, with 5 bases of the junction left unmatched. CDR3 in amino acids: CASSPGLAGAETQYF. CDR3 sequence (DNA): TGTGCCAGCAGCCCCGGACTAGCGGGGGCGGAGACCCAGTACTTC. The whole variable domain, filled in from reference TRBV7-2 and TRBJ2-5, reads GAGVSQSPSNKVTEKGKDVELRCDPISGHTALYWYRQSLGQGLEFLIYFQGNSAPDKSGLPSDRFSAERTGGSVSTLTIQRTQQEDSAVYLCASSPGLAGAETQYFGPGTRLLVL.

This clone was recorded only once. The rearrangement joins TRBV5-8 to TRBJ1-3; no reliable D call. This CDR3 spans 10 amino acids. CDR1 and CDR2 (germline): SGHTS, YDEGEE. Trimming pared 2 bases from V and 6 bases from J, leaving 0 bases between. The CDR3 region is CASSLNTIYF. For the CDR3, the DNA is TGTGCCAGCAGCTTAAACACCATATATTTT. Full variable domain (missing parts from reference TRBV5-8 and TRBJ1-3): EAGVTQSPTHLIKTRGQQATLRCSPISGHTSVYWYQQALGLGLQFLLWYDEGEERNRGNFPPRFSGRQFPNYSSELNVNALELEDSALYLCASSLNTIYFGEGSWLTVV.

J is TRBJ1-1 and V is TRBV6-5; D is unresolved. CDR3 size: 13 residues. The germline V gene encodes CDR1 MNHEY and CDR2 SVGAGI. V gave up 7 bases and J gave up 5 bases, with 14 bases separating them. For the CDR3, the DNA is TGTGCCAGCACGGGCGGCGGGAGGACTGAAGCTTTCTTT. Amino acids: CASTGGGRTEAFF.

The chain has TRBV6-5 and TRBJ2-5; no clear D. Trimming shortened V by 7 bases and J by 5 bases, and 14 bases separated the two germline ends. The CDR3 spans 13 residues. CDR1 and CDR2 from the germline V gene are MNHEY and SVGAGI. CDR3 DNA: TGTGCCAGCACCAAGACGGGTCGGGAGACCCAGTACTTC. Translated: CASTKTGRETQYF.

The J gene is TRBJ2-1, the V gene TRBV5-4, with 8 bases that match TRBD2. The CDR3 consists of 16 residues. J lost 8 bases, V lost 4 bases, and 14 bases had no gene match. Germline V CDR1 and CDR2: SGHNT, YYREEE (reference sequence). CDR3 coding DNA: TGTGCCAGCAGCCCTCATCCGGGACTAGTCTCCGATGAGCAGTTCTTC. Its protein is CASSPHPGLVSDEQFF.

This clone was picked up one time. The chain has TRBV6-5 and TRBJ2-7; D possibly uses TRBD1 or TRBD2 (5 bases each). The length of the CDR3 is 16 residues. CDR1 is MNHEY and CDR2 is SVGAGI in the germline V gene. Trimming shortened V by 4 bases and J by 3 bases, and 19 bases separated the two germline ends. This CDR3 reads CASSFVGTGVIYEQYF. The CDR3 DNA is TGTGCCAGCAGTTTTGTCGGGACCGGGGTTATCTACGAGCAGTACTTC.

The V and J genes are TRBV6-4 and TRBJ2-1, with TRBD2 identical over 8 bases. Trimming took 2 bases from V and 2 from J; bases not matched to a gene: 5. The germline V gene has CDR1 MRHNA and CDR2 SNTAGT. The CDR3 sequence is 16 residues long. The CDR3 is CASSDQGGGTYNEQFF. CDR3 nucleotides: TGTGCCAGCAGTGACCAAGGCGGGGGGACCTACAATGAGCAGTTCTTC.

The V call is TRBV19, the J call TRBJ1-1, with D perhaps TRBD1 (6 bases). The germline V gene has CDR1 LNHDA and CDR2 SQIVND (reference sequence). This CDR3 region has 14 residues. V was cut by 7 bases and J by 4 bases, with 16 bases left in between. The CDR3 sequence is CASKTEQGPTEAFF. The CDR3, as DNA: TGTGCCAGTAAAACCGAGCAGGGGCCCACTGAAGCTTTCTTT.

The chain combines TRBV4-1 with TRBJ2-7, with D maybe TRBD2 (5 bases). CDR1 MGHRA and CDR2 YSYEKL come from the germline V gene. This CDR3 comprises 14 residues. Trimming took off 3 bases at V and 2 bases at J, with 11 bases between the two ends. The CDR3 region is CASSHPGGTYEQYF. In DNA form, the CDR3 reads TGCGCCAGCAGCCACCCTGGAGGCACCTACGAGCAGTACTTC.

This chain links TRBV4-3 with TRBJ1-2; TRBD1 aligns across 8 bases. V shed 0 bases, J shed 4 bases, and the junction held 10 bases outside the gene matches. CDR1 is LGHNA, CDR2 YSLEER, per germline. The CDR3 runs 17 residues. CDR3 in DNA: TGCGCCAGCAGCCAAGATATGCGCTCCCAGGGGGCCTATGGCTACACCTTC. It translates to CASSQDMRSQGAYGYTF.